This TCR beta chain stems from a study of early T cells in non-severe SARS-CoV-2 infection. Unique molecular identifier tags were affixed to discrete cDNA molecules. TCRdb processed the 5' RACE reads anew with MiXCR; each CDR3 protein has one entry. The table records some 88,000 distinct CDR3 sequences, around a sixth of them present only once. Germline CDR1 SGHVS, CDR2 FNYEAQ. V was pared by 6 bases and J by 9 bases, with 13 bases of the junction left unmatched. The CDR3 covers 15 residues. This clonotype has only a few counts. Sequenced here: whole blood, sampled at baseline. The chain recombines TRBV7-6 with TRBJ2-1; TRBD1 aligns across 8 bases. This receptor was taken from an adult who was a healthcare worker with PCR-confirmed SARS-CoV-2 infection or an uninfected control (not recorded which). CDR3 sequence (DNA): TGTGCCAGCAGTCCCGGGACAGGAGTAGTCGGTGAGCAGTTCTTC. Encoded protein: CASSPGTGVVGEQFF.